This TCR beta chain was sequenced during a study of tumor-infiltrating lymphocytes in primary liver carcinoma. Whole-study context: Aged between 30 and 69 years, the patients were men and women. Study-wide findings and caveats: Tumors reached a significantly greater top-250-clone fraction than blood did (p = 0.039). Found in all five tumor regions were only about 7-24% of top clones.

Both RNA and DNA were isolated together from about 21-30 mg of bulk tissue that had not been sorted. In germline, CDR1 is MNHNY, CDR2 SVGAGI (reference sequence). The CDR3 spans 17 residues. As to this clonotype: Antigen unknown. A read error may account for a junction end that differs from germline.

Constant-region priming of about 0.5 ug total RNA yielded TCR beta cDNA. Library construction for TCR beta comprised three nested multiplex PCR rounds performed with slightly modified ARM-PCR. Running 9 to 11 cycles apiece, the first two PCR rounds relied on TRBV1-TRBV30 forward primers together with a C-beta reverse primer. TCRdb called the multiplex PCR reads again in MiXCR, with one record for every CDR3 protein. The sample lists some 110,000 distinct CDR3 sequences; 60% to 80% were seen once. The source material was liver tumor tissue from sampling region 3. Subset specified: tumor region T3, left-lateral pole. The rearrangement uses TRBV6-6 and TRBJ2-5; maybe TRBD2 (7 bases). This TCR was sampled from a woman aged 55-69 years with primary liver carcinoma and hepatitis B virus infection. This CDR3 is CASNRSRGGAAQETQNF. In DNA form, the CDR3 reads TGTGCCAGCAACCGCTCCCGAGGGGGGGCGGCCCAAGAGACCCAGAACTTC.